These 27 T cell receptor beta chains came from one sample sequenced in a study of shared clonotypes between healthy human individuals. The repertoire was sequenced with immunoSEQ multiplex PCR; TCRdb's copy has only in-frame clones and lacks some. Of roughly 2,000,000 clones in the sample, 93% were seen once. Naive CD8 cells were CD45RO-negative, positively selected for CCR7, excluding terminally differentiated effector memory CD45RA+ cells. What was sequenced was naive CD8+ T cells from PBMCs. The source is a man aged 18 to 29 in good health. Some clones in this sample may be carry-over from other donors' samples.

The V and J genes are TRBV4-3 and TRBJ2-2; 12 bases align to TRBD2. The J segment lost 4 bases and the V segment lost 4 bases, leaving 10 bases of the junction unmatched. The CDR3 runs 18 residues. Per germline, CDR1 LGHNA and CDR2 YSLEER. The CDR3 coding sequence is TGCGCCAGCAGCCCTATACTTCCTAGCGGGAGGGCCACCGGGGAGCTGTTTTTT. It codes for CASSPILPSGRATGELFF.

V usage is TRBV10-3 and J usage is TRBJ1-5; D is possibly TRBD1 (6 bases). The CDR3 extends over 15 amino acids. The germline gives CDR1 ENHRY, CDR2 SYGVKD. The V end lost 10 bases, the J end lost 5 bases, and 21 bases lay between the germline ends. CDR3 loop: CATALTGAVDQPQHF. CDR3 DNA sequence: TGTGCCACCGCCCTGACAGGTGCCGTAGATCAGCCCCAGCATTTT.

The rearrangement links TRBV11-2 to TRBJ2-7; D perhaps matches TRBD1 (5 bases). CDR1 and CDR2 (germline): SGHAT, FQNNGV. V lost 3 bases and J 6 bases, leaving 21 bases between the germline ends. The CDR3 is made up of 16 amino acids. For the CDR3, the DNA is TGTGCCAGCAGCTTCACTCGGACACCCTCGGTCCGCGAGCAGTACTTC. This gives the protein CASSFTRTPSVREQYF.

In regard to this clone: Distinct nucleotide sequences in the sample also encode this CDR3. This chain links TRBV18 with TRBJ2-3; 9 nucleotides agree with TRBD2. V was pared by 3 bases and J by 3 bases, with 1 base of the junction left unmatched. Germline CDR1 reads KGHSH; CDR2 reads LQKENI. The length of the CDR3 is 14 residues. Written as DNA, the CDR3 is TGTGCCAGCTCACCTAGCGGGAGTACAGATACGCAGTATTTT. Protein sequence: CASSPSGSTDTQYF.

The chain is built from TRBV5-1 and TRBJ2-7, with 8 bases lining up with TRBD1. The length of the CDR3 is 14 residues. Losses at the gene ends were 5 bases for V and 0 bases for J; bases not matched to a gene: 4. Germline-derived CDR1 and CDR2 are SGHRS and YFSETQ. The CDR3 DNA is TGCGCCAGCAGGGGACAGGAACTCTCCTACGAGCAGTACTTC. This encodes CASRGQELSYEQYF. The full variable domain, completed using reference TRBV5-1 and TRBJ2-7, is KAGVTQTPRYLIKTRGQQVTLSCSPISGHRSVSWYQQTPGQGLQFLFEYFSETQRNKGNFPGRFSGRQFSNSRSEMNVSTLELGDSALYLCASRGQELSYEQYFGPGTRLTVT.

The rearrangement joins TRBV4-1 to TRBJ2-5, with 10 positions matching TRBD2. Germline values: CDR1 MGHRA, CDR2 YSYEKL. The length of the CDR3 is 16 residues. J was trimmed by 1 base and V by 5 bases; bases with no gene match: 7. The CDR3 protein is CASSAYRTSGQETQYF. CDR3 nucleotides: TGCGCCAGCAGCGCTTATAGGACTAGCGGCCAAGAGACCCAGTACTTC.

The gene calls are TRBV15 and TRBJ2-7; tentatively, D is TRBD2 (7 bases). Trimming shortened V by 0 bases and J by 5 bases, and 17 bases separated the two germline ends. The CDR3 has 16 residues. Germline CDR1 and CDR2: LNHNV and YYDKDF (reference sequence). The CDR3 loop is CATSRDRGAGRHEQYF. DNA of the CDR3: TGTGCCACCAGCAGAGATCGGGGGGCAGGGAGACACGAGCAGTACTTC.

The V and J genes are TRBV5-6 and TRBJ2-7, with 8 positions matching TRBD2. J gave up 2 bases and V 2 bases, and 12 bases lay outside the gene matches. This CDR3 spans 17 amino acids. Germline V gene data show CDR1 as SGHDT and CDR2 as YYEEEE. CDR3 amino acids: CASSLLQLADDPYEQYF. CDR3 DNA: TGTGCCAGCAGCTTACTCCAACTAGCGGATGATCCCTACGAGCAGTACTTC.

The rearrangement joins TRBV7-9 to TRBJ1-1; D call uncertain. V dropped 5 bases and J dropped 8 bases, with 12 bases sitting between them. This CDR3 has 12 amino acids. CDR1 SEHNR and CDR2 FQNEAQ come from the germline V gene (reference sequence). The CDR3 loop is CASSGSALEAFF. CDR3 DNA sequence: TGTGCCAGCAGCGGCAGTGCGCTCGAAGCTTTCTTT. Full variable domain (missing parts from reference TRBV7-9 and TRBJ1-1): DTGVSQNPRHKITKRGQNVTFRCDPISEHNRLYWYRQTLGQGPEFLTYFQNEAQLEKSRLLSDRFSAERPKGSFSTLEIQRTEQGDSAMYLCASSGSALEAFFGQGTRLTVV.

The chain employs TRBV6-6 and TRBJ1-1; D uncertain. Trimming left V 6 bases short and J 3 bases short, with 11 bases between. The CDR3 covers 13 residues. Germline CDR1 is MNHNY and CDR2 is SVGAGI (reference sequence). The CDR3 protein is CASRDWMDTEAFF. The CDR3 DNA follows: TGTGCCAGCAGGGACTGGATGGACACTGAAGCTTTCTTT.

This clone was observed once. The chain joins TRBV7-8 to TRBJ2-3; no definite D call. CDR3 length: 16 amino acids. The V end lost 2 bases, the J end lost 2 bases, and 14 bases lay between the germline ends. Germline V gene sequence: CDR1 SGHVS, CDR2 FQNEAQ. The CDR3 coding sequence is TGTGCCAGCAGCTTATACACGGAGATACCCACAGATACGCAGTATTTT. This gives the protein CASSLYTEIPTDTQYF.

This clone is a singleton in its sample. The V call is TRBV7-3, the J call TRBJ2-2; no clear D gene. The CDR3 is made up of 14 amino acids. Trimming cost V 3 bases and J 1 base, with 6 bases left between them. Germline assignment: CDR1 SGHTA and CDR2 FQGTGA. The chain's CDR3 is CASSFSMNTGELFF. The CDR3 DNA reads as TGTGCCAGCAGCTTCTCGATGAACACCGGGGAGCTGTTTTTT. The whole variable domain, remainder taken from reference TRBV7-3 and TRBJ2-2, is GAGVSQTPSNKVTEKGKYVELRCDPISGHTALYWYRQSLGQGPEFLIYFQGTGAADDSGLPNDRFFAVRPEGSVSTLKIQRTERGDSAVYLCASSFSMNTGELFFGEGSRLTVL.

V and J are TRBV27 and TRBJ2-5; D remains unclear. The closer fit of TRBJ2-7 to the DNA end suggests the J call may be wrong. Germline V lookup: CDR1 MNHEY, CDR2 SMNVEV (reference sequence). CDR3 length: 15 residues. CDR3 in DNA: TGTGCCAGCAGTTTATCGGTGCCCCCAGGCTACGAGCAGTACTTC. Its protein product is CASSLSVPPGYEQYF.

The V gene is TRBV19, the J gene TRBJ2-7; 11 nucleotides line up with TRBD2. The CDR3 length is 13 residues. With 7 bases clipped from V and 7 bases from J, the junction kept 6 bases outside the gene matches. The V gene's germline CDR1 is LNHDA and CDR2 SQIVND (reference sequence). The CDR3, as DNA: TGTGCCAGTACTCAAGGGACTAGCGGTGAGCAGTACTTC. This gives the protein CASTQGTSGEQYF. The full variable domain, completed using reference TRBV19 and TRBJ2-7, is DGGITQSPKYLFRKEGQNVTLSCEQNLNHDAMYWYRQDPGQGLRLIYYSQIVNDFQKGDIAEGYSVSREKKESFPLTVTSAQKNPTAFYLCASTQGTSGEQYFGPGTRLTVT.

The chain combines TRBV5-4 with TRBJ2-7, with 7 nucleotides matching TRBD1. This CDR3 has 14 amino acids. Germline-derived CDR1 and CDR2 are SGHNT and YYREEE (reference sequence). V shed 0 bases and J 3 bases; nucleotides not matched to a gene: 3. The CDR3 loop reads CASSLGQGDYEQYF. CDR3 in DNA: TGTGCCAGCAGCTTGGGCCAGGGGGACTACGAGCAGTACTTC. Full variable domain (remainder filled in from reference TRBV5-4 and TRBJ2-7): ETGVTQSPTHLIKTRGQQVTLRCSSQSGHNTVSWYQQALGQGPQFIFQYYREEENGRGNFPPRFSGLQFPNYSSELNVNALELDDSALYLCASSLGQGDYEQYFGPGTRLTVT.

J is TRBJ1-1 and V is TRBV5-6, with 11 bases lining up with TRBD1. Germline values: CDR1 SGHDT, CDR2 YYEEEE. The CDR3 is made up of 14 amino acids. The V segment lost 2 bases and the J segment 5 bases; nucleotides outside the gene matches: 2. The CDR3 loop is CASSFGQGATEAFF. The CDR3 bases are TGTGCCAGCAGCTTTGGACAGGGGGCGACTGAAGCTTTCTTT.

The chain carries TRBV28 and TRBJ1-3; 7 positions agree with TRBD1. CDR3 length: 15 amino acids. V trimming: 7 bases; J trimming: 4 bases; junction bases outside the gene matches: 10. Germline V gene sequence: CDR1 MDHEN, CDR2 SYDVKM. CDR3 loop: CASTSFPGGGNTIYF. The CDR3 coding sequence is TGTGCCAGCACCTCGTTCCCAGGGGGGGGAAACACCATATATTTT.

This rearrangement joins TRBV6-6 to TRBJ2-3; no firm D call. The germline gives CDR1 MNHNY, CDR2 SVGAGI (reference sequence). V was shortened by 1 base and J by 2 bases, with 10 bases between the two germline ends. The CDR3 runs to 15 residues. CDR3 region: CASSYYPGYTDTQYF. The CDR3 nucleotides read TGTGCCAGCAGTTACTATCCCGGATACACAGATACGCAGTATTTT.

The CDR3 coding sequence is TGTGCCAGCAGTGATTACGGACAGTCCACAGATACGCAGTATTTT. It yields the protein CASSDYGQSTDTQYF. The rearrangement joins TRBV6-1 to TRBJ2-3, with TRBD1 as a possible D gene (6 bases). Germline assignment: CDR1 MNHNS and CDR2 SASEGT. V lost 3 bases and J lost 2, with 12 bases in between. The CDR3 runs to 15 residues.

The chain has TRBV19 and TRBJ2-3; D is possibly TRBD2 (6 bases). This CDR3 comprises 18 residues. Germline loops: CDR1 LNHDA, CDR2 SQIVND (reference sequence). Trimming removed 5 bases from V and 0 bases from J, with 21 bases in between. This CDR3 reads CASSLARGWGVSTDTQYF. CDR3 bases: TGTGCCAGTAGTCTAGCGCGAGGGTGGGGAGTCAGCACAGATACGCAGTATTTT.

The chain links TRBV10-3 to TRBJ2-7; possibly TRBD1 for D (7 bases). The germline V gene encodes CDR1 ENHRY and CDR2 SYGVKD. The CDR3 runs to 13 residues. The V and J ends lost 10 bases and 6 bases respectively, with 19 bases between them. The CDR3 sequence is CATRGERQGEQYF. In DNA, the CDR3 is TGTGCCACCAGGGGGGAGCGGCAAGGCGAGCAGTACTTC.

This sequence joins TRBV4-3 and TRBJ2-1, with 8 nucleotides matching TRBD2. Germline V gene sequence: CDR1 LGHNA, CDR2 YSLEER. The CDR3 extends over 15 amino acids. J lost 8 bases, V lost 0 bases, and 6 bases had no gene match. The CDR3, as DNA: TGCGCCAGCAGCCAAGATGGGGGGACTAGTGATGAGCAGTTCTTC. This translates into CASSQDGGTSDEQFF.

The CDR3: CASRSLAGAGETQYF. CDR3 in DNA: TGTGCCAGCAGGTCACTAGCGGGAGCTGGAGAGACCCAGTACTTC. V is TRBV28 and J is TRBJ2-5; the match to TRBD2 covers 11 bases. Germline assignment: CDR1 MDHEN and CDR2 SYDVKM. V was clipped by 6 bases and J by 4 bases; unmatched bases: 7. This CDR3 has 15 residues.

The chain joins TRBV7-9 to TRBJ1-1, with a possible D match to TRBD1 (5 bases). Germline CDR1 reads SEHNR; CDR2 reads FQNEAQ (reference sequence). V was shortened by 3 bases and J by 5 bases, with 19 bases between the two germline ends. The CDR3 spans 16 residues. The CDR3 loop reads CASSFRTRRGETEAFF. CDR3 DNA: TGTGCCAGCAGCTTTAGGACAAGGAGGGGTGAAACTGAAGCTTTCTTT.

The chain combines TRBV7-9 with TRBJ2-1, with 7 bases identical to TRBD2. The CDR3 sequence is 15 residues long. Germline CDR1 reads SEHNR; CDR2 reads FQNEAQ (reference sequence). Losses at the gene ends were 4 bases for V and 2 bases for J; bases not matched to a gene: 5. The CDR3, as DNA: TGTGCCAGCAGCTATGGGGGGACTACCTACAATGAGCAGTTCTTC. The encoded protein is CASSYGGTTYNEQFF.

The CDR3 reads CASSLVPGGNQPQHF. For the CDR3, the DNA is TGTGCCAGCAGTTTAGTACCGGGGGGCAATCAGCCCCAGCATTTT. The V call is TRBV27, the J call TRBJ1-5; possibly TRBD1 for D (5 bases). V lost 2 bases and J lost 2, with 10 bases in between. CDR3 length: 15 residues. Germline assignment: CDR1 MNHEY and CDR2 SMNVEV (reference sequence).

V usage is TRBV28 and J usage is TRBJ1-1, with unresolved D. CDR1 and CDR2 (germline): MDHEN, SYDVKM. The CDR3 is 16 residues long. Trimming stripped 6 bases from V and 1 base from J, with 18 bases between. CDR3 DNA sequence: TGTGCCAGCAGGCCCAGGTCCTGGCAGACGAACACTGAAGCTTTCTTT. Translating gives CASRPRSWQTNTEAFF.